These 4 T cell receptor beta chains share one sample of origin, sequenced in a study of T cell repertoires in cytomegalovirus infection. TCRdb reanalysed the reads using MiXCR and keeps one entry per CDR3 protein. The profile shows 800,000 to 950,000 distinct CDR3 sequences, 30% to 35% of them singletons. These receptors' targets are unknown. The sequences come from cultured CD8+ T cells from PBMCs, collected from culture after CMV antigen stimulation. Receptor source: a human donor in good health (CMV status not recorded). Some clones in this sample may be carry-over from other donors' samples.

The chain employs TRBV12-3 or TRBV12-4 and TRBJ1-4; TRBD1 is a possible D gene (6 bases). The CDR3 covers 14 residues. The ends were cut back, 4 bases at V and 4 bases at J, with 10 bases in the middle. The CDR3 DNA reads as TGTGCCAGCAGTTGGACAGACTATAATGAAAAACTGTTTTTT. It yields the protein CASSWTDYNEKLFF.

The chain employs TRBV27 and TRBJ1-3; D unclear. CDR3 length: 16 residues. Trimming left V 0 bases short and J 4 bases short, with 13 bases between. Germline CDR1 MNHEY, CDR2 SMNVEV (reference sequence). In nucleotides, the CDR3 is TGTGCCAGCAGTTTATCGATCCCCGGGCGGGGAAACACCATATATTTT. It yields the protein CASSLSIPGRGNTIYF.

This clonotype was counted between two and nine times. J is TRBJ1-6 and V is TRBV27; D is unclear. The germline V gene has CDR1 MNHEY and CDR2 SMNVEV (reference sequence). V dropped 1 base and J dropped 12 bases, with 13 bases sitting between them. CDR3 size: 14 residues. The CDR3 here is CASSLFVAGVPLHF. CDR3 sequence (DNA): TGTGCCAGCAGTTTATTTGTGGCTGGAGTACCCCTCCACTTT.

The V and J genes are TRBV7-3 and TRBJ2-2, with 9 bases fitting TRBD1. The CDR3 totals 16 residues. The ends lost 3 bases at V and 3 bases at J; junction bases unmatched: 5. Germline V gene lookup returns CDR1 SGHTA and CDR2 FQGTGA. The CDR3 here is CASSFTGGADTGELFF. The CDR3 nucleotides are TGTGCCAGCAGCTTCACAGGGGGCGCAGACACCGGGGAGCTGTTTTTT.